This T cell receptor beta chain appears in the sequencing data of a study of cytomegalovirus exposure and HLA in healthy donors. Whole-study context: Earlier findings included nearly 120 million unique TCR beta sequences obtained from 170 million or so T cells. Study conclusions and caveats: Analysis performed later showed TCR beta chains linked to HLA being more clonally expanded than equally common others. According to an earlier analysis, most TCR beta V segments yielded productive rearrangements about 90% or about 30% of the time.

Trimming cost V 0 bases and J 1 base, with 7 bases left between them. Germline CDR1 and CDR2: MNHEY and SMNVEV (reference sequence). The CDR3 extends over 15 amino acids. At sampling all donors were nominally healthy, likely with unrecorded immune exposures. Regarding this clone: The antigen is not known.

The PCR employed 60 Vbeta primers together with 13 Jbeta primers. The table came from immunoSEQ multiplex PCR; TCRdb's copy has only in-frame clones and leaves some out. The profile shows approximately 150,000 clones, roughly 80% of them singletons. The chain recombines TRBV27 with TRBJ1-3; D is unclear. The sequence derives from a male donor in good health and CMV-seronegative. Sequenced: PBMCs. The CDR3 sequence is CASSLSPRSGNTIYF. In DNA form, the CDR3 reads TGTGCCAGCAGTTTATCACCTAGGTCTGGAAACACCATATATTTT.